This T cell receptor beta chain is drawn from a study of beta chain features in type 1 diabetes. General observations from the study: A moderate, significant TCRB CDR3 shortening appeared in type 1 diabetes across four CD4+ subsets. Healthy donors had naive, central memory and Treg TCRB repertoires that appeared less similar than those seen among patients. The study found fewer insertions and more deletions at VDJ junctions in type 1 diabetes patients. Shorter templates might be favored by PCR, equally in patients and controls.

Per germline, CDR1 ENHRY and CDR2 SYGVKD. Unmatched junction bases numbered 6, after V lost 0 bases and J lost 8 bases. This CDR3 region has 15 residues. Reverse transcription of all isolated RNA meant that expressed TCRB transcripts were sequenced. TCRdb keeps only in-frame clones here, not all; method: immunoSEQ multiplex PCR. The data contain about 41,000 clones, over 50% of them singletons. This clone was observed a few times. As yet, its antigen is unknown. Averaging approximately 0.11 L, one heparinised blood draw came from each individual donor. The sequenced sample consisted of Tregs from blood. V and J are TRBV10-3 and TRBJ1-4, with TRBD1 matching 7 bases. This receptor was taken from a man younger than 45 with type 1 diabetes. Some clones in this sample may be carry-over from other donors' samples. CDR3 in DNA: TGTGCCATCAGTGAGTCAAACAGGGGTAGCGAAAAACTGTTTTTT. This gives the protein CAISESNRGSEKLFF.